This T cell receptor beta chain was identified in a study of identifying expanded T cells in peripheral blood. CDR3 length equals 13 residues. Generated by immunoSEQ multiplex PCR, the TCRdb table keeps only in-frame clones and is missing some. The sample carries about 100,000 clones, about 83% recorded once. Material for sequencing was blood. The clonotype comes from a person aged 18-70 years in good health. The rearrangement joins TRBV21-1 to TRBJ2-7. TRBV21-1 is noted as a pseudogene. The CDR3 region has the DNA TGTGCCAGCAGCAAAGAGAAGGGTAGAGAGCAGTACTTC. As protein: CASSKEKGREQYF.